One sample yielded the 14 T cell receptor beta chains listed below, sequenced in a study of CD8 T cells in ankylosing spondylitis. Each CDR3 protein gets one entry after TCRdb re-called the 5' RACE reads with MiXCR. The sample holds tens of thousands of distinct CDR3 sequences, 6.5% to 9% seen once. The sequenced sample was blood, either unsorted or a sorted T cell fraction (not recorded which). These receptors were taken from a male donor with ankylosing spondylitis or in good health (not recorded which).

This clonotype is judged medium-sized. The rearrangement uses TRBV6-1 and TRBJ2-3, with D unclear. The ends were cut back, 6 bases at V and 4 bases at J, with 2 bases in the middle. The CDR3 is 10 residues long. Germline assignment: CDR1 MNHNS and CDR2 SASEGT. The CDR3 sequence is CASRADTQYF. DNA of the CDR3: TGTGCCAGCAGGGCAGATACGCAGTATTTT.

This clonotype was observed at least ten times. This chain connects TRBV5-1 to TRBJ1-4, with D possibly TRBD1 on 6 matching bases. Germline V gene sequence: CDR1 SGHRS, CDR2 YFSETQ. Deletions cut 2 bases from V and 8 bases from J, with 10 bases between. The CDR3 is made up of 13 amino acids. This chain's CDR3 is CASSLGGGEKLFF. In DNA form, the CDR3 reads TGCGCCAGCAGCTTAGGGGGAGGAGAAAAACTGTTTTTT.

This clonotype showed up just a few times. V is TRBV27 and J is TRBJ1-1; 7 bases are shared with TRBD1. The CDR3 spans 15 residues. Trimming cost V 0 bases and J 4 bases; bases outside gene matches: 5. Germline-derived CDR1 and CDR2 are MNHEY and SMNVEV (reference sequence). The CDR3 DNA is TGTGCCAGCAGTTTATCCGGGACAGTCCTCACTGAAGCTTTCTTT. Translation gives CASSLSGTVLTEAFF.

This clonotype was observed at least ten times. V is TRBV5-1 and J is TRBJ2-2; tentative D call: TRBD2 (6 bases). From germline, CDR1 is SGHRS and CDR2 YFSETQ. Trimming removed 4 bases from V and 5 bases from J, with 12 bases in between. The CDR3 spans 14 residues. CDR3 residues: CASSARSGTGELFF. CDR3 coding DNA: TGCGCCAGCAGCGCACGTAGCGGAACCGGGGAGCTGTTTTTT.

Ten or more counts support this clonotype. V is TRBV2 and J is TRBJ2-5, with D maybe TRBD2 (5 bases). CDR1 is SNHLY and CDR2 is FYNNEI in the germline V gene. V was cut by 6 bases and J by 0 bases, with 8 bases left in between. This CDR3 region has 13 residues. The CDR3 loop is CASSVDYQETQYF. The CDR3 DNA reads as TGTGCCAGCAGCGTGGACTACCAAGAGACCCAGTACTTC.

For this clonotype: One end of the junction varies from germline; a read error may be responsible. V is TRBV5-5 and J is TRBJ1-4; possible D gene TRBD1, 5 bases. CDR1 SGHKS and CDR2 YYEKEE come from the germline V gene (reference sequence). This CDR3 contains 15 residues. The CDR3 loop is CVSSLFGGEAEKLLF. The DNA of the CDR3 is TGTGTCAGCAGCCTCTTCGGAGGGGAGGCTGAAAAACTGCTTTTT.

The sample holds many counts of this clonotype. This chain connects TRBV4-1 to TRBJ2-3; 11 nucleotides align to TRBD2. The germline V gene has CDR1 MGHRA and CDR2 YSYEKL. The CDR3 length is 15 residues. Trimming at V came to 3 bases and at J to 3 bases, leaving 2 bases not matched to a gene. In nucleotides, the CDR3 is TGCGCCAGCAGCCAGATAGCGGGAGGGACAGATACGCAGTATTTT. Translating gives CASSQIAGGTDTQYF.

This clonotype was counted at least ten times. V is TRBV12-3 or TRBV12-4 and J is TRBJ1-1; 8 bases align to TRBD1. This CDR3 has 17 residues. Germline trimming cut 5 bases from V and 4 bases from J; bases unmatched to any gene: 15. Written as DNA, the CDR3 is TGTGCCAGCAGTACCCGACAGGGGTACGTCGTGGGCACTGAAGCTTTCTTT. Protein product: CASSTRQGYVVGTEAFF.

This clonotype was counted ten times or more. The chain has TRBV6-1 and TRBJ1-2, with a possible D match to TRBD1 (5 bases). V was clipped by 6 bases and J by 4 bases, with 15 bases between them. The V gene's germline CDR1 is MNHNS and CDR2 SASEGT. The length of the CDR3 is 14 residues. The CDR3 DNA reads TGTGCCAGCAGCAGTAGGGGCTGGGGCTATGGCTACACCTTC. Protein sequence: CASSSRGWGYGYTF.

This clonotype was recorded many times. The chain couples TRBV12-5 to TRBJ2-7, with 8 bases identical to TRBD2. Germline V gene data show CDR1 as LGHNT and CDR2 as FRNRAP. This CDR3 contains 14 residues. Trimming took 5 bases from V and 6 from J; bases not matched to a gene: 9. In nucleotides, the CDR3 is TGTGCTAGTGGTCTTAGCGGGAATCCGTCCGAGCAGTACTTC. Translated, it gives CASGLSGNPSEQYF.

This clonotype was counted ten times or more. The genes are TRBV4-1 and TRBJ2-3; D tentatively fits TRBD1 or TRBD2 (5 bases each). Germline-derived CDR1 and CDR2 are MGHRA and YSYEKL. The ends were cut back, 0 bases at V and 6 bases at J, with 7 bases in the middle. The CDR3 sequence is 13 residues long. CDR3 region: CASSQEWGDTQYF. The CDR3 nucleotides read TGCGCCAGCAGCCAAGAGTGGGGGGATACGCAGTATTTT.

This clonotype was seen repeatedly, ten times or more. The chain joins TRBV12-3 or TRBV12-4 to TRBJ2-2, with 11 positions matching TRBD2. V lost 8 bases to trimming and J lost 4 bases; unmatched junction nucleotides: 12. The CDR3 runs 17 residues. The CDR3 region is CASAYRLAGSGTGELFF. The CDR3 coding sequence is TGTGCCAGCGCTTACCGACTAGCGGGATCCGGCACCGGGGAGCTGTTTTTT.

This clonotype was found many times. The chain has TRBV3-1 and TRBJ2-5; 12 bases map to TRBD1. The germline V gene encodes CDR1 LGHDT and CDR2 YNNKEL (reference sequence). This CDR3 has 17 amino acids. V trimming: 3 bases; J trimming: 4 bases; junction bases outside the gene matches: 9. The CDR3 coding sequence is TGTGCCAGCAGCCATAACCCGGGACAGGGGGCTCGAGAGACCCAGTACTTC. This gives the protein CASSHNPGQGARETQYF.

This clonotype was detected many times. The rearrangement joins TRBV20-1 to TRBJ2-7, with no clear D. Germline CDR1 and CDR2: DFQATT and SNEGSKA (reference sequence). The CDR3 contains 11 residues. V was clipped by 6 bases and J by 6 bases, with 12 bases between them. The DNA of the CDR3 is TGCAGTGCCGCGAGAAGTTCCGAGCAGTACTTC. Its protein product is CSAARSSEQYF.